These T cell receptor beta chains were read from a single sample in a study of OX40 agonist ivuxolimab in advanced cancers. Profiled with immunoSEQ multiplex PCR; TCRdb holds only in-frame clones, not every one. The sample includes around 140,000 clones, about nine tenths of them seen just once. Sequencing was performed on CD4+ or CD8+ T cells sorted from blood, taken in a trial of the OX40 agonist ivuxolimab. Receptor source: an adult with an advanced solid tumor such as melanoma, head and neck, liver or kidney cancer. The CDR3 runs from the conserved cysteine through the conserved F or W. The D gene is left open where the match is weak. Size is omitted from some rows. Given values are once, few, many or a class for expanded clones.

cdr3_aa: CASSLYSGHPLDEQYF
cdr3_nt: TGTGCCAGCTCACTTTATTCCGGCCATCCCCTCGACGAGCAGTACTTC
j_call: TRBJ2-7
d_call: .
clone_size: .
v_call: TRBV18

cdr3_aa: CASSFPTGQAGELFF
cdr3_nt: TGTGCCAGCAGTTTCCCGACAGGGCAGGCCGGGGAGCTGTTTTTT
j_call: TRBJ2-2
d_call: TRBD1
clone_size: .
v_call: TRBV28

cdr3_aa: CASSYLGGGAGELFF
cdr3_nt: TGTGCCAGCAGTTACTTGGGTGGAGGGGCCGGGGAGCTGTTTTTT
j_call: TRBJ2-2
d_call: .
clone_size: .
v_call: TRBV6-5

cdr3_aa: CASSVVLAGPYNEQFF
cdr3_nt: TGTGCCAGCAGCGTAGTGCTAGCGGGACCCTACAATGAGCAGTTCTTC
j_call: TRBJ2-1
d_call: TRBD2
clone_size: .
v_call: TRBV9

cdr3_aa: CASSSTSGGQETQYF
cdr3_nt: TGTGCCAGCAGCTCGACTAGCGGGGGACAAGAGACCCAGTACTTC
j_call: TRBJ2-5
d_call: TRBD2
clone_size: .
v_call: TRBV7-9

cdr3_aa: CASSIGESYEQYF
cdr3_nt: TGTGCCAGTAGTATAGGCGAATCCTACGAGCAGTACTTC
j_call: TRBJ2-7
d_call: .
clone_size: few
v_call: TRBV19

cdr3_aa: CASSLEQVSNYGYTF
cdr3_nt: TGCGCCAGCAGCTTGGAACAGGTATCTAACTATGGCTACACCTTC
j_call: TRBJ1-2
d_call: .
clone_size: .
v_call: TRBV5-1

cdr3_aa: CASSPSGGAGAYNEQFF
cdr3_nt: TGTGCCAGCTCACCATCGGGCGGGGCAGGGGCCTACAATGAGCAGTTCTTC
j_call: TRBJ2-1
d_call: .
clone_size: .
v_call: TRBV18

cdr3_aa: CASSPRGPGTYGTEAFF
cdr3_nt: TGTGCCAGCTCACCACGCGGCCCCGGGACGTATGGCACTGAAGCTTTCTTT
j_call: TRBJ1-1
d_call: .
clone_size: .
v_call: TRBV18

cdr3_aa: CASSLVGVRRQGGDTEAFF
cdr3_nt: TGTGCCAGCAGCTTGGTGGGAGTTAGGAGACAGGGAGGTGACACTGAAGCTTTCTTT
j_call: TRBJ1-1
d_call: TRBD1
clone_size: .
v_call: TRBV7-6

cdr3_aa: CASSLMGIATYNEQFF
cdr3_nt: TGTGCCAGCAGCTTGATGGGAATAGCGACTTACAATGAGCAGTTCTTC
j_call: TRBJ2-1
d_call: .
clone_size: .
v_call: TRBV5-8

cdr3_aa: CASSHGQGNEKLFF
cdr3_nt: TGTGCCAGCAGCCACGGACAGGGGAATGAAAAACTGTTTTTT
j_call: TRBJ1-4
d_call: TRBD1
clone_size: .
v_call: TRBV11-2

cdr3_aa: CASSFGWGRNTEAFF
cdr3_nt: TGTGCCAGCAGCTTTGGATGGGGCAGGAACACTGAAGCTTTCTTT
j_call: TRBJ1-1
d_call: .
clone_size: .
v_call: TRBV7-3

cdr3_aa: CASSNPGGPGADTQYF
cdr3_nt: TGTGCCAGTAGTAACCCAGGGGGCCCTGGGGCAGATACGCAGTATTTT
j_call: TRBJ2-3
d_call: TRBD1
clone_size: .
v_call: TRBV19

cdr3_aa: CASSMGLLNQPQHF
cdr3_nt: TGTGCCAGTAGTATGGGACTGCTGAATCAGCCCCAGCATTTT
j_call: TRBJ1-5
d_call: .
clone_size: .
v_call: TRBV19

cdr3_aa: CASSDRGGNEQFF
cdr3_nt: TGTGCCAGCAGTGACAGGGGAGGCAATGAGCAGTTCTTC
j_call: TRBJ2-1
d_call: .
clone_size: once
v_call: TRBV6-4

cdr3_aa: CSVEHREGTQYF
cdr3_nt: TGCAGCGTTGAGCACAGGGAGGGGACCCAGTACTTC
j_call: TRBJ2-5
d_call: .
clone_size: .
v_call: TRBV29-1